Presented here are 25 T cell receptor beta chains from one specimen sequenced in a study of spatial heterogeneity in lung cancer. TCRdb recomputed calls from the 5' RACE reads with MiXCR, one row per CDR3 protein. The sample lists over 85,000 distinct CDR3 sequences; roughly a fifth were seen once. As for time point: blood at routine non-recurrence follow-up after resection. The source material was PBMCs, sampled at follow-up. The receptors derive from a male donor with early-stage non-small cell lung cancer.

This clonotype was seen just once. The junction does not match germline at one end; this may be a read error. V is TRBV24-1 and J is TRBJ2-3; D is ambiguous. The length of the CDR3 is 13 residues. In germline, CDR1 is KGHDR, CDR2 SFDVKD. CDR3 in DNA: TGTGCCACCAGTCTTGGGGTCAGAGATCCGCAGTATTTT. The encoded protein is CATSLGVRDPQYF.

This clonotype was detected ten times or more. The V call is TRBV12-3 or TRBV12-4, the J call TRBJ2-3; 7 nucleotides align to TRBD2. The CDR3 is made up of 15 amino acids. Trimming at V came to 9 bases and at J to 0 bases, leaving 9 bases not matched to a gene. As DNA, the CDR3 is TGTGCCAGTAACTCCGGGGGGAAGAGCACAGATACGCAGTATTTT. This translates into CASNSGGKSTDTQYF.

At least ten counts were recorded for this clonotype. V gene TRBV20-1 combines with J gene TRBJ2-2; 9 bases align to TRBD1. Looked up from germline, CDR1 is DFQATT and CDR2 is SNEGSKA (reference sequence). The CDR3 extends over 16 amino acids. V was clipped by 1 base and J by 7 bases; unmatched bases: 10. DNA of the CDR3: TGCAGTGCTAGAGGGGGGACAGGGACGAAGTTCGGGGAGCTGTTTTTT. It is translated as CSARGGTGTKFGELFF.

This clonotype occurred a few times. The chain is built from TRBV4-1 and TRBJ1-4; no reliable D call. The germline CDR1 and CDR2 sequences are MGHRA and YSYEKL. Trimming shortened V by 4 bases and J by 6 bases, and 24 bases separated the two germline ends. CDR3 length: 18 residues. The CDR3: CASSPGDGAVSLDEKLFF. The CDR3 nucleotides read TGCGCCAGCAGCCCCGGGGATGGAGCTGTCAGTTTGGATGAAAAACTGTTTTTT.

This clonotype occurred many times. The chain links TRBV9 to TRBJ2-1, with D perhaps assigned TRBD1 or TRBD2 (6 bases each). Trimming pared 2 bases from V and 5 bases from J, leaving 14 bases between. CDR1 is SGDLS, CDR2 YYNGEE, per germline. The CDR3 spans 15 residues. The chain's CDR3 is CASSVGGGPNNEQFF. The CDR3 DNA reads TGTGCCAGCAGCGTTGGAGGGGGGCCGAACAATGAGCAGTTCTTC. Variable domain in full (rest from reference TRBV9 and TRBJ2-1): DSGVTQTPKHLITATGQRVTLRCSPRSGDLSVYWYQQSLDQGLQFLIQYYNGEERAKGNILERFSAQQFPDLHSELNLSSLELGDSALYFCASSVGGGPNNEQFFGPGTRLTVL.

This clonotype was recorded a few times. CDR3 bases: TGTGCCAGCAGTTTAGGTGGCCCCCTCTATGGCTACACCTTC. Protein product: CASSLGGPLYGYTF. The chain combines TRBV28 with TRBJ1-2; no definite D call. CDR3 size: 14 residues. Trimming took 2 bases from V and 4 from J, leaving 11 bases between them. The germline gives CDR1 MDHEN, CDR2 SYDVKM.

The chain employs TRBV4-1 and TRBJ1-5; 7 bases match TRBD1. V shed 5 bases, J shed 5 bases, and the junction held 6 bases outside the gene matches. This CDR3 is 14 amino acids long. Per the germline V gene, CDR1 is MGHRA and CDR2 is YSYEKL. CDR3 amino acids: CASSSGTDYQPQHF. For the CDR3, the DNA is TGCGCCAGCAGCTCCGGGACAGATTATCAGCCCCAGCATTTT.

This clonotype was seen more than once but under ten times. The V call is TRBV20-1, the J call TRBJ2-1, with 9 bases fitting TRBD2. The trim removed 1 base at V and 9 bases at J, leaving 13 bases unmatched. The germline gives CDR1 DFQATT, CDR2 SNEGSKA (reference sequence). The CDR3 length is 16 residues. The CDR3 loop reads CSARVGLAGRAGEQFF. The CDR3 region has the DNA TGCAGTGCTAGAGTCGGGCTAGCGGGGAGGGCCGGTGAGCAGTTCTTC.

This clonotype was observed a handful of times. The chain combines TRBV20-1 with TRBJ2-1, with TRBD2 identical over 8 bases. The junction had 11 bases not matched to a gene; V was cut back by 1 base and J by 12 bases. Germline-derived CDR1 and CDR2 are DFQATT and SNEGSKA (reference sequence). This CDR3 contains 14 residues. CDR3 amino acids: CSARVAGTFSGQFF. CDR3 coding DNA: TGCAGTGCTAGAGTAGCGGGAACTTTTAGTGGGCAGTTCTTC.

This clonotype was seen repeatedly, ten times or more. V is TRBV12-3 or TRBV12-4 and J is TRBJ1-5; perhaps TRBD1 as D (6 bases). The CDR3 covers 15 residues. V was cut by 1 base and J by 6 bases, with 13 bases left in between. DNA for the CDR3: TGTGCCAGCAGTTTAGGGATCGGGACAATTCAGCCCCAGCATTTT. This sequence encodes CASSLGIGTIQPQHF.

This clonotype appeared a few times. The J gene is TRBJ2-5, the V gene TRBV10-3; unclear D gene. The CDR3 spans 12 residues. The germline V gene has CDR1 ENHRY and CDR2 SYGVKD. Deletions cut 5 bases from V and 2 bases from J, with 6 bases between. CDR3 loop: CAISLGQETQYF. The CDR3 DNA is TGTGCCATCAGTCTAGGACAAGAGACCCAGTACTTC.

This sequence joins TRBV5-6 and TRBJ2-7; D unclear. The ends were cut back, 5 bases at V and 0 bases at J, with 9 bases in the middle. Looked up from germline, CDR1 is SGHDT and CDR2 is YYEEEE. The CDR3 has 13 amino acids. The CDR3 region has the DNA TGTGCCAGCAGACAGCATAGCTCCTACGAGCAGTACGTC. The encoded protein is CASRQHSSYEQYV.

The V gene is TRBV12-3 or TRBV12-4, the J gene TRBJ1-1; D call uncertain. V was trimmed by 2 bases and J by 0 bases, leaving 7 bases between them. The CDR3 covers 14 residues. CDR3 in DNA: TGTGCCAGCAGTTTACCCCCCATGAACACTGAAGCTTTCTTT. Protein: CASSLPPMNTEAFF.

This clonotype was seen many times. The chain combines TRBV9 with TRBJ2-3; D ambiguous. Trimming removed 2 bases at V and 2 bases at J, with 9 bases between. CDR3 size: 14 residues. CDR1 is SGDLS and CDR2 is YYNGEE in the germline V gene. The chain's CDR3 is CASSVGPVTDTQYF. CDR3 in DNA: TGTGCCAGCAGCGTTGGACCTGTCACAGATACGCAGTATTTT.

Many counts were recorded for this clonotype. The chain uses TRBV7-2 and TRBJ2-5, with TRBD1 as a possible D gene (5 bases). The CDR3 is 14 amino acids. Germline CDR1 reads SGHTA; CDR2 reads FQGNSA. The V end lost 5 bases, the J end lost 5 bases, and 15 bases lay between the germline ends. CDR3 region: CASSKFGASETQYF. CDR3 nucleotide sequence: TGTGCCAGCAGCAAATTTGGGGCTAGTGAGACCCAGTACTTC.

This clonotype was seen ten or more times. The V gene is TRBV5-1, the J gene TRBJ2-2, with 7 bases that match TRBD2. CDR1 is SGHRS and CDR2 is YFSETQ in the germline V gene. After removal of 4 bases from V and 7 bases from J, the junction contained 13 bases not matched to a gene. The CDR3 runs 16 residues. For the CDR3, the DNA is TGCGCCAGCAGCGTCGCTAGCGGTTCTTTGTTCGGGGAGCTGTTTTTT. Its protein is CASSVASGSLFGELFF. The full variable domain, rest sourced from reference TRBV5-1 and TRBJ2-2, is KAGVTQTPRYLIKTRGQQVTLSCSPISGHRSVSWYQQTPGQGLQFLFEYFSETQRNKGNFPGRFSGRQFSNSRSEMNVSTLELGDSALYLCASSVASGSLFGELFFGEGSRLTVL.

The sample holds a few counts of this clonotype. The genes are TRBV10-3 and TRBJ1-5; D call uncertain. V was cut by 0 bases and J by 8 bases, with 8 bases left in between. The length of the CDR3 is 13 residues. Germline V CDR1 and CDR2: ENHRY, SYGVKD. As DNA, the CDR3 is TGTGCCATCAGTGAGTCGATAAGGGAGCCCCAGCATTTT. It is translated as CAISESIREPQHF.

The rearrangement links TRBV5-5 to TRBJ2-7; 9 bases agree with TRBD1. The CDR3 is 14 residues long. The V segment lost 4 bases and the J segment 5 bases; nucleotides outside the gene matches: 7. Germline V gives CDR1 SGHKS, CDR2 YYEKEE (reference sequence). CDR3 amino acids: CASSTGTGSDEQYF. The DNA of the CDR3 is TGTGCCAGCAGCACGGGGACAGGGAGTGACGAGCAGTACTTC. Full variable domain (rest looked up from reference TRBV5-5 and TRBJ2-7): DAGVTQSPTHLIKTRGQQVTLRCSPISGHKSVSWYQQVLGQGPQFIFQYYEKEERGRGNFPDRFSARQFPNYSSELNVNALLLGDSALYLCASSTGTGSDEQYFGPGTRLTVT.

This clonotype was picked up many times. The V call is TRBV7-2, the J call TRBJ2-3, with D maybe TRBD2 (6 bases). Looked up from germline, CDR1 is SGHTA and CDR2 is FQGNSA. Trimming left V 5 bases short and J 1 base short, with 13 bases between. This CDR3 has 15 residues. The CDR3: CASSVRERGTDTQYF. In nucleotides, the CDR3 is TGTGCCAGCAGCGTCCGGGAGCGGGGCACAGATACGCAGTATTTT.

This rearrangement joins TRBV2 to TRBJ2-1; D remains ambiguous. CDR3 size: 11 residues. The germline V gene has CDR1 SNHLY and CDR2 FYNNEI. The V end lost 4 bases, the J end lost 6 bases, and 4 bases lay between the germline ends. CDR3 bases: TGTGCCAGCAGTGTATTCAATGAGCAGTTCTTC. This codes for CASSVFNEQFF.

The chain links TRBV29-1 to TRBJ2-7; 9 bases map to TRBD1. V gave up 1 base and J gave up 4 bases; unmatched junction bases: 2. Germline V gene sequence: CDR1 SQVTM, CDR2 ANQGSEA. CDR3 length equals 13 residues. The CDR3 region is CSVEGDRVYEQYF. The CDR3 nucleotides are TGCAGCGTTGAAGGGGACAGGGTATACGAGCAGTACTTC.

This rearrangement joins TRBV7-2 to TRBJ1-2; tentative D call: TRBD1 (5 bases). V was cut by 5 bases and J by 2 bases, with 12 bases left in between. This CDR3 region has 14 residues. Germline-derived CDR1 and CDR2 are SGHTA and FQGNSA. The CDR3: CASSPSGGNYGYTF. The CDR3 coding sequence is TGTGCCAGCAGCCCCTCCGGGGGAAACTATGGCTACACCTTC.

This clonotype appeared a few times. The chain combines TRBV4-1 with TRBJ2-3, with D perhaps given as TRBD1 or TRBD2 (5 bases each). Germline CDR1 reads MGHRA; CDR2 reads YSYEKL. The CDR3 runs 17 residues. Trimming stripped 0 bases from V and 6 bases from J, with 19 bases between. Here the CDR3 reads CASSQDGEGRRADTQYF. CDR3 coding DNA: TGCGCCAGCAGCCAAGATGGCGAGGGGCGACGAGCTGATACGCAGTATTTT.

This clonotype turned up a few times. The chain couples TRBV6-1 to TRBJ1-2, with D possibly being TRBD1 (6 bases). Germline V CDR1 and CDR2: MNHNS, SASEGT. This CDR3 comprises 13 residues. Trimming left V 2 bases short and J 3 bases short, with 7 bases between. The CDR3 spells CASSENRDYGYTF. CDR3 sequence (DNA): TGTGCCAGCAGTGAAAACAGGGACTATGGCTACACCTTC.

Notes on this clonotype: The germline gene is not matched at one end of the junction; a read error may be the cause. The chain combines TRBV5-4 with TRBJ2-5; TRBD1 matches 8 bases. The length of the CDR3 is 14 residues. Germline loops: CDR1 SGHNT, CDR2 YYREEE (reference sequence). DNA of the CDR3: TGTGCCAACAGCTTGGACAGGGTAGAAGAGACCCAGTACTTC. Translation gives CANSLDRVEETQYF.